This T cell receptor beta chain was observed in a study of blood T cells in healthy people across ages. For the study at large: About one barcoded beta molecule was captured per two T cells (by template switching).

Study-level results: Estimates of diversity drawn from one million T cells were considered underestimates.

Each individual donor underwent a draw of 8 to 10 milliliters of peripheral blood. Next came a second PCR, run for about 7 to 12 cycles, which used a sample-barcoded 5' primer along with a J-beta primer mix. Researchers report that a template-switch adaptor with 12 random nucleotides tagged each cDNA molecule. TCRdb reprocessed the 5' RACE reads via MiXCR and lists one record per CDR3 protein. Of under 2 million distinct CDR3 sequences listed, about 35% are singletons. CDR3 size: 12 residues. Germline CDR1 and CDR2: SQVTM and ANQGSEA. As regards this clonotype: Its target is unknown. At one end, the junction sequence differs from germline, possibly due to a read error.

This TCR derives from a woman in her twenties or thirties in good health. Source material: blood. The V gene is TRBV29-1, the J gene TRBJ1-1, with D hard to call. CDR3 loop: CSVVKGPTDAFF. The CDR3 DNA is TGCAGCGTTGTAAAGGGCCCCACTGACGCTTTCTTT.